This is a list of T cell receptor beta chains from one sample in a study of cytomegalovirus exposure and HLA in healthy donors. Using immunoSEQ multiplex PCR, the repertoire was profiled, and TCRdb retains in-frame clones only, with some absent. The repertoire holds 95,000 to 150,000 clones, with 74% as singletons. The material sequenced was PBMCs. These receptors came from a woman aged 45-65 years in good health and CMV-seropositive. The CDR3 runs from the conserved cysteine through the conserved F or W. Each record gives: J gene, D gene, clone size, V gene, CDR3 DNA, CDR3 protein. A D gene is named only where the DNA matches it firmly. Clone size is stated in some rows and not others, as once, few, many or a class when expanded.

TRBJ1-1 | TRBD1 | once | TRBV7-9 | TGTGCCAGCAGCTTAACGACAGGGGACCTTTCGAAGGCTTTCTTT | CASSLTTGDLSKAFF
TRBJ2-2 | - | few | TRBV18 | TGTGCCAGCTCAGCGCTACAGGGACACGCCGGGGAGCTGTTTTTT | CASSALQGHAGELFF
TRBJ1-4 | TRBD1 | - | TRBV27 | TGTGCCAGCAAAAAAGCGGGGACAGGGAATGAAAAACTGTTTTTT | CASKKAGTGNEKLFF
TRBJ1-6 | TRBD1 | - | TRBV4-3 | TGCGCCAGCAGCCAAGGGGAAGGGCAGGGGGCTTCACCCCTCCACTTT | CASSQGEGQGASPLHF
TRBJ2-3 | TRBD2 | - | TRBV7-2 | TGTGCCAGCAGCTTAGTCGCGGGAGCGGGGGGCACAGATACGCAGTATTTT | CASSLVAGAGGTDTQYF
TRBJ2-3 | TRBD2 | few | TRBV11-3 | TGTGCCAGCAGCCTGGGACTAGCGGGGGGGCTCGATACGCAGTATTTT | CASSLGLAGGLDTQYF
TRBJ1-2 | TRBD1 | - | TRBV7-9 | TGTGCCAGCAGATTCGACAGGGACCGGGGGTATGGCTACACCTTC | CASRFDRDRGYGYTF
TRBJ2-1 | - | - | TRBV7-9 | TGTGCCAGCAGCTTCTCGACAGCCTACAATGAGCAGTTCTTC | CASSFSTAYNEQFF
TRBJ1-6 | TRBD1 | - | TRBV11-2 | TGTGCCAGCAGCCCGGGGACAGTAAATTCACCCCTCCACTTT | CASSPGTVNSPLHF
TRBJ2-5 | TRBD2 | - | TRBV5-1 | TGCGCCAGCAGCTCAGCGGGGGGTACCCAAGAGACCCAGTACTTC | CASSSAGGTQETQYF
TRBJ1-2 | TRBD1 | - | TRBV7-8 | TGTGCCAGCAGCCAACAGGGGATGGGGTCGGGAGGCTACACCTTC | CASSQQGMGSGGYTF
TRBJ2-3 | - | - | TRBV6-1 | TGTGCCAGCAGTGTCCCGGGGGTCACAGATACGCAGTATTTT | CASSVPGVTDTQYF
TRBJ2-7 | TRBD1 | once | TRBV4-2 | TGTGCCAGCAGCCTAGGAGCGGGACAGGGGGGTTACGAGCAGTACTTC | CASSLGAGQGGYEQYF
TRBJ2-3 | - | - | TRBV6-1 | TGTGCCAGCAGTGAAGTTCAAGCAACCACAGATACGCAGTATTTT | CASSEVQATTDTQYF
TRBJ2-5 | - | - | TRBV15 | TGTGCCACCAGCAGAGATAGGGGGTCCGAGACCCAGTACTTC | CATSRDRGSETQYF
TRBJ1-5 | TRBD1 | - | TRBV28 | TGTGCCAGCAGTTTCGGGACAGGGAATCAGCCCCAGCATTTT | CASSFGTGNQPQHF
TRBJ2-7 | - | few | TRBV27 | TGTGCCAGCAGTATCAGGGTCGGGGGCTCCTACGAGCAGTACTTC | CASSIRVGGSYEQYF
TRBJ2-3 | - | few | TRBV4-3 | TGCGCCAGCAGCCTCGGGGGAGACAGCACAGATACGCAGTATTTT | CASSLGGDSTDTQYF
TRBJ2-7 | - | - | TRBV5-1 | TGCGCCAGCAGCTTGGAAGGCAGGGCCTACGAGCAGTACTTC | CASSLEGRAYEQYF
TRBJ1-1 | - | - | TRBV7-3 | TGTGCCAGCAGCTTTTCAGGGGTCACTGAAGCTTTCTTT | CASSFSGVTEAFF
TRBJ2-6 | TRBD1 | - | TRBV2 | TGCGCCAGGAGGATTGGGACAGTCTCCTCTGGGGCCAACGTCCTGACTTTC | CARRIGTVSSGANVLTF
TRBJ2-2 | TRBD2 | once | TRBV2 | TGTGCCAGCAGTGTGGACATACCTAGCGGGGCGGCCGGGGAGCTGTTTTTT | CASSVDIPSGAAGELFF
TRBJ2-5 | - | - | TRBV6-5 | TGTGCCAGCAGTTATACAGGGACTACCTGGGAGACCCAGTACTTC | CASSYTGTTWETQYF
TRBJ2-7 | - | - | TRBV5-1 | TGCGCCAGCAGCTTGGAAACGGTTACCTACGAGCAGTACTTC | CASSLETVTYEQYF
TRBJ2-3 | - | - | TRBV5-6 | TGTGCCAGCAGCTTGGCAACGGGGAGGCCAGGAGATACGCAGTATTTT | CASSLATGRPGDTQYF
TRBJ2-3 | - | - | TRBV9 | TGTGCCAGCAGCAGCCTTCGGGAAGATGGCACAGATACGCAGTATTTT | CASSSLREDGTDTQYF
TRBJ1-5 | - | - | TRBV6-6 | TGTGCCACCCGCCGAGGGCAGCAAAATCAGCCCCAGCATTTT | CATRRGQQNQPQHF
TRBJ2-7 | TRBD1 | - | TRBV14 | TGTGCCAGCAGGTCGGGACAGGGTTCTCAGGAGCAGTACTTC | CASRSGQGSQEQYF
TRBJ2-7 | - | - | TRBV5-4 | TGTGCCAGCAGCTTTGGCGGCCTCTACGAGCAGTACTTC | CASSFGGLYEQYF
TRBJ2-7 | - | - | TRBV7-9 | TGTGCCAGCAGCCCGTCGAACAGGGTTCTGTCTGTGCAGTACTTC | CASSPSNRVLSVQYF
TRBJ1-4 | TRBD1 | - | TRBV5-8 | TGTGCCAGCAGTTCTCGGACAGGGGGCGCTTCTAATGAAAAACTGTTTTTT | CASSSRTGGASNEKLFF
TRBJ1-2 | TRBD1 | once | TRBV5-1 | TGCGCCAGCAGCTTGGAACAGGGGTCCTATGGCTACACCTTC | CASSLEQGSYGYTF
TRBJ2-7 | - | few | TRBV6-1 | TGTGCCAGCAGGATTGGACTTTTGAATTCCTACGAGCAGTACTTC | CASRIGLLNSYEQYF
TRBJ1-2 | TRBD1 | once | TRBV5-1 | TGCGCCAGCAGCTCGACAGGGTTTGGGTATGGCTACACCTTC | CASSSTGFGYGYTF
TRBJ2-7 | TRBD2 | few | TRBV19 | TGTGCCAGTAGCACAACCGGGACTAGCGGGTTAAAGCAGTACTTC | CASSTTGTSGLKQYF
TRBJ1-2 | TRBD1 | once | TRBV28 | TGTGCCAGCAGTCCTAGGGTGGGGACAGGGAATTACTATGGCTACACCTTC | CASSPRVGTGNYYGYTF
TRBJ2-5 | TRBD2 | - | TRBV10-2 | TGCGCCAGCAGTGTTAGCGGGGGTACACAAGAGACCCAGTACTTC | CASSVSGGTQETQYF